The clone carrying this TCR beta chain was picked up many times. This CDR3 contains 12 residues. V lost 5 bases to trimming and J lost 3 bases, with 8 bases between them. CDR1 is MNHEY, CDR2 SVGEGT, per germline. This sample stems from a study of T cells in Graves' hyperthyroidism and ophthalmopathy. Amplification of TCR beta CDR3 regions used RNA as the template. HTBI primers were used for first-round RT-PCR of the TCR CDR3. Each CDR3 protein is one row after TCRdb ran MiXCR on the multiplex PCR reads. The top ten clones hold around 4.5% of a sample with approximately 610,000 distinct CDR3 sequences, under 15% of them seen once.

The TCR was taken from a woman aged 40 to 50 with Graves' ophthalmopathy. J is TRBJ2-7 and V is TRBV6-2 or TRBV6-3; D gene unclear. Sequenced material: blood. CDR3 sequence reads: CASSRMIYEQYF. The CDR3 DNA sequence: TGTGCCAGCAGTCGGATGATCTACGAGCAGTACTTC.